Shown below are 20 T cell receptor beta chains from a single sample sequenced in a study of OX40 agonist ivuxolimab in advanced cancers. The table came from immunoSEQ multiplex PCR; TCRdb's copy has only in-frame clones and leaves some out. Among around 77,000 clones listed, about 90% were seen once. The specimen comprised CD4+ or CD8+ T cells sorted from blood, sampled in a trial of the OX40 agonist ivuxolimab. These receptors all come from an adult with an advanced solid tumor such as melanoma, head and neck, liver or kidney cancer.

The gene calls are TRBV19 and TRBJ1-2, with 9 bases lining up with TRBD1. Trimming cost V 4 bases and J 5 bases; bases outside gene matches: 8. The CDR3 spans 15 residues. Germline assignment: CDR1 LNHDA and CDR2 SQIVND (reference sequence). The CDR3 nucleotides are TGTGCCAGTAGTACTCAACAGGGGGCGGATTATGGCTACACCTTC. Translated, it gives CASSTQQGADYGYTF.

This chain links TRBV19 with TRBJ1-4; tentative D call: TRBD1 (5 bases). CDR3 size: 16 residues. The V end lost 2 bases, the J end lost 0 bases, and 10 bases lay between the germline ends. Germline V gene lookup returns CDR1 LNHDA and CDR2 SQIVND (reference sequence). The CDR3 loop is CASSIRGLSTNEKLFF. Here the CDR3 DNA reads TGTGCCAGTAGTATAAGGGGACTTTCAACTAATGAAAAACTGTTTTTT.

The chain links TRBV6-5 to TRBJ1-1, with D maybe TRBD1 (5 bases). The CDR3 contains 15 residues. V dropped 0 bases and J dropped 6 bases, with 14 bases sitting between them. Germline CDR1 reads MNHEY; CDR2 reads SVGAGI. The CDR3 bases are TGTGCCAGCAGTTACTCGAAAATGTGGGACCCTGAAGCTTTCTTT. It translates to CASSYSKMWDPEAFF.

The chain recombines TRBV5-1 with TRBJ2-1; 13 positions agree with TRBD2. Germline values: CDR1 SGHRS, CDR2 YFSETQ. The J segment lost 8 bases and the V segment lost 2 bases, leaving 4 bases of the junction unmatched. The CDR3 runs to 15 residues. The CDR3 nucleotides are TGCGCCAGCAGCTTACTAGCGGGAGGGCAGGATGAGCAGTTCTTC. Protein product: CASSLLAGGQDEQFF.

The rearrangement joins TRBV6-1 to TRBJ1-2; D gene uncertain. Per germline, CDR1 MNHNS and CDR2 SASEGT. This CDR3 is 12 amino acids long. Between the trimmed V and J ends, which lost 7 bases and 4 bases, there was a span of 10 bases. The CDR3 DNA is TGTGCCAGCACAAGGGCTACCTATGGCTACACCTTC. Amino acid sequence: CASTRATYGYTF.

This chain links TRBV6-1 with TRBJ2-2; D not resolved. The CDR3 covers 12 residues. V dropped 8 bases and J dropped 1 base, with 5 bases sitting between them. The V gene's germline CDR1 is MNHNS and CDR2 SASEGT. The CDR3 loop reads CASQRNTGELFF. The CDR3 nucleotides read TGTGCCAGCCAAAGGAACACCGGGGAGCTGTTTTTT.

This chain uses TRBV7-9 with TRBJ2-3; no reliable D call. V lost 5 bases, J lost 5 bases, and 11 bases lay in between. The V gene's germline CDR1 is SEHNR and CDR2 FQNEAQ (reference sequence). The CDR3 runs to 13 residues. CDR3 bases: TGTGCCAGCAGCCCTCTTGCAGGAGATACGCAGTATTTT. Translated: CASSPLAGDTQYF.

The chain has TRBV6-5 and TRBJ2-5; D is possibly TRBD2 (5 bases). CDR1 and CDR2 from the germline V gene are MNHEY and SVGAGI. Trimming took 10 bases from V and 6 from J, leaving 18 bases between them. CDR3 length: 13 residues. The chain's CDR3 is CATLVPPGKTQYF. CDR3 nucleotide sequence: TGTGCCACCCTAGTTCCTCCGGGGAAGACCCAGTACTTC.

This clone came up a few times. V usage is TRBV6-1 and J usage is TRBJ2-1; 10 nucleotides agree with TRBD2. Trimming cost V 10 bases and J 6 bases; bases outside gene matches: 12. CDR1 is MNHNS, CDR2 SASEGT, per germline. This CDR3 spans 15 amino acids. CDR3: CATRFIAGGANEQFF. The CDR3 DNA is TGTGCCACCAGGTTCATAGCGGGAGGAGCCAATGAGCAGTTCTTC.

The chain recombines TRBV10-1 with TRBJ2-5; D unclear. The V gene lost 1 base and the J gene lost 0 bases, with 9 bases spanning the gap. The CDR3 loop spans 15 amino acids. Germline V lookup: CDR1 WNHNN, CDR2 SYGVQD (reference sequence). The DNA of the CDR3 is TGCGCCAGCAGTGAGTTTATCGACGACCAAGAGACCCAGTACTTC. Residues: CASSEFIDDQETQYF.

This clone came up a few times. The chain joins TRBV10-2 to TRBJ2-5; the D gene is possibly TRBD1 (6 bases). Deletions cut 3 bases from V and 5 bases from J, with 10 bases between. This CDR3 contains 13 residues. The germline gives CDR1 WSHSY, CDR2 SAAADI. The CDR3 DNA sequence: TGCGCCAGCAGTGATACAGGGCTGGAGACCCAGTACTTC. It encodes CASSDTGLETQYF.

This clone was recorded a few times. V gene TRBV27 combines with J gene TRBJ2-5; no definite D call. V lost 2 bases to trimming and J lost 2 bases, with 9 bases between them. This CDR3 has 14 residues. CDR1 and CDR2 (germline): MNHEY, SMNVEV (reference sequence). CDR3 in amino acids: CASSLRHTQETQYF. DNA for the CDR3: TGTGCCAGCAGTTTACGACATACTCAAGAGACCCAGTACTTC.

This rearrangement joins TRBV10-2 to TRBJ2-7, with 7 bases identical to TRBD2. With V trimmed by 8 bases and J by 0 bases, 7 bases remained unmatched. CDR1 is WSHSY and CDR2 is SAAADI in the germline V gene. This CDR3 has 14 residues. This chain's CDR3 is CASGRAGDSYEQYF. The CDR3 coding sequence is TGCGCCAGCGGGAGGGCGGGCGACTCCTACGAGCAGTACTTC.

The chain has TRBV28 and TRBJ1-2, with D uncertain. CDR1 is MDHEN, CDR2 SYDVKM, per germline. V was cut by 6 bases and J by 0 bases, with 8 bases left in between. The CDR3 loop spans 13 amino acids. DNA of the CDR3: TGTGCCAGCAGCGTTCGCCCTAACTATGGCTACACCTTC. It codes for CASSVRPNYGYTF.

The V and J genes are TRBV7-9 and TRBJ1-5; 7 bases are a match to TRBD1. This CDR3 contains 13 residues. Germline lookup yields CDR1 SEHNR and CDR2 FQNEAQ (reference sequence). The junction had 3 bases not matched to a gene; V was cut back by 5 bases and J by 5 bases. The CDR3 DNA is TGTGCCAGCAGCCTTACAGGGGATCAGCCCCAGCATTTT. Translation: CASSLTGDQPQHF.

V is TRBV6-5 and J is TRBJ2-1, with 9 bases fitting TRBD1. Germline-derived CDR1 and CDR2 are MNHEY and SVGAGI. V was clipped by 6 bases and J by 8 bases; unmatched bases: 8. The CDR3 contains 14 residues. The DNA of the CDR3 is TGTGCCAGCAGGTCGCCGGGACAGGGCTATGAGCAGTTCTTC. It translates to CASRSPGQGYEQFF.

This chain uses TRBV5-4 with TRBJ2-5; 10 bases agree with TRBD2. The CDR3 extends over 15 amino acids. CDR1 and CDR2 (germline): SGHNT, YYREEE (reference sequence). The junction had 13 bases not matched to a gene; V was cut back by 7 bases and J by 7 bases. The CDR3 sequence: CASRSSGGHRGTQYF. CDR3 sequence (DNA): TGTGCCAGCCGATCTAGCGGGGGACACCGTGGGACCCAGTACTTC.

The chain carries TRBV25-1 and TRBJ2-3; either TRBD1 or TRBD2 may supply D (5 bases each). Trimming took 6 bases from V and 0 from J, leaving 10 bases between them. The CDR3 has 14 amino acids. Germline assignment: CDR1 MGHDK and CDR2 SYGVNS. The CDR3: CASRPGLSTDTQYF. CDR3 coding DNA: TGTGCCAGCAGACCGGGGCTTAGCACAGATACGCAGTATTTT.

This clone qualifies as medium-sized. The chain is built from TRBV2 and TRBJ2-2; the D is unclear. V was clipped by 2 bases and J by 3 bases, with 4 bases between them. The germline V gene encodes CDR1 SNHLY and CDR2 FYNNEI. CDR3 length: 13 amino acids. CDR3 coding DNA: TGTGCCAGCAGTGAATTGTACACCGGGGAGCTGTTTTTT. This codes for CASSELYTGELFF.

The V call is TRBV18, the J call TRBJ1-1, with unresolved D. The CDR3 spans 14 residues. Germline V gene lookup returns CDR1 KGHSH and CDR2 LQKENI. V lost 3 bases and J 1 base, leaving 9 bases between the germline ends. CDR3 amino acids: CASSPLDGNTEAFF. The CDR3 DNA follows: TGTGCCAGCTCACCCTTGGACGGGAACACTGAAGCTTTCTTT. Combining the CDR3 with reference TRBV18 and TRBJ1-1 gives the whole variable domain NAGVMQNPRHLVRRRGQEARLRCSPMKGHSHVYWYRQLPEEGLKFMVYLQKENIIDESGMPKERFSAEFPKEGPSILRIQQVVRGDSAAYFCASSPLDGNTEAFFGQGTRLTVV.